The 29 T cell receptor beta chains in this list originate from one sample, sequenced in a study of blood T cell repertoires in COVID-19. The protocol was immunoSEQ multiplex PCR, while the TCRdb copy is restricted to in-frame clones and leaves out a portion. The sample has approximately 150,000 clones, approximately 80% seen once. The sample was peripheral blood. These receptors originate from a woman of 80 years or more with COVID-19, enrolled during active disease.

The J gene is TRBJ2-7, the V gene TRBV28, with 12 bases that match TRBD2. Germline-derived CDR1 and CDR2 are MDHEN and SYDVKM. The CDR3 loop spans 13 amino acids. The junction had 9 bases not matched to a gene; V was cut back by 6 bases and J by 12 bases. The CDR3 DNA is TGTGCCAGCAGACCCGGACTAGCGGGACTGGGGTACTTC. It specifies CASRPGLAGLGYF.

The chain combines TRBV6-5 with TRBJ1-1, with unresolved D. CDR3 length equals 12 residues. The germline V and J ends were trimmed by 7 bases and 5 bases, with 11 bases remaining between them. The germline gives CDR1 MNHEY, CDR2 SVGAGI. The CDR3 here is CASKVGQTEAFF. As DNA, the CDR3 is TGTGCCAGCAAAGTTGGGCAAACTGAAGCTTTCTTT.

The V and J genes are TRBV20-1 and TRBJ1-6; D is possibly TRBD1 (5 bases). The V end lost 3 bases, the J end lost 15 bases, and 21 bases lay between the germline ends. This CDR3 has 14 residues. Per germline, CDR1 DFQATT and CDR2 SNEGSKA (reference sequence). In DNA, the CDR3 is TGCAGTGCTAGTAGGACACGGGTGTATCGCGACCTCCACTTT. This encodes CSASRTRVYRDLHF.

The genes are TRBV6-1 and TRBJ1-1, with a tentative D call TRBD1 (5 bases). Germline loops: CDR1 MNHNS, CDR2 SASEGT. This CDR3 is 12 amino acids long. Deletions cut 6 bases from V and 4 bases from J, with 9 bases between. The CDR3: CASSGGVTEAFF. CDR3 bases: TGTGCCAGCAGCGGGGGGGTCACTGAAGCTTTCTTT.

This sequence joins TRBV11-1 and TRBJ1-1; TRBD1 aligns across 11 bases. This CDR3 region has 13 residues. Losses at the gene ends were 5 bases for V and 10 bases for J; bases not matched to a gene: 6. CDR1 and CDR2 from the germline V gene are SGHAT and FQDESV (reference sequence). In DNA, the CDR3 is TGTGCCAGCAGCCCTGGACAGGGGGCCAGAGCTTTCTTT. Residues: CASSPGQGARAFF.

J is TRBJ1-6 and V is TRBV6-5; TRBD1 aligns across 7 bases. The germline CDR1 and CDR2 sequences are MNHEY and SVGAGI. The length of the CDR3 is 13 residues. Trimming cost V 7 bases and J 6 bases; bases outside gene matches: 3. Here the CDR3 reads CASTDRINSPLHF. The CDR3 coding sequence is TGTGCCAGCACGGACAGGATTAATTCACCCCTCCACTTT.

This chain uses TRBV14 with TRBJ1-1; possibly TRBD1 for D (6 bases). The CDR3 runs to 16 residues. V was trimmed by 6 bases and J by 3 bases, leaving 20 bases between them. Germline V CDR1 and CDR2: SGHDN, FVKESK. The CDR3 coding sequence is TGTGCCAGCAGTCCCAAGCTACAGGGAAGGTACACTGAAGCTTTCTTT. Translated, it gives CASSPKLQGRYTEAFF.

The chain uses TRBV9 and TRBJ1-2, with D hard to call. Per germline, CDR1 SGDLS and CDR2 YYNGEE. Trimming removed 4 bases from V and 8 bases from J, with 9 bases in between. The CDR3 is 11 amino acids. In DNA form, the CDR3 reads TGTGCCAGCAGCTCTGGCGGGGGCTACACCTTC. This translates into CASSSGGGYTF.

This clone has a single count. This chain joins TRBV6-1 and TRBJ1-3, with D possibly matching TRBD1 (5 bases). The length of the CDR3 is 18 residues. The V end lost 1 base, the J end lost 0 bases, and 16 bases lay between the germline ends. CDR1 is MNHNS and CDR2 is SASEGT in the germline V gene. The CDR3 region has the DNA TGTGCCAGCAGTGAAGACCATGGGGCTGCTAACTCTGGAAACACCATATATTTT. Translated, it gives CASSEDHGAANSGNTIYF.

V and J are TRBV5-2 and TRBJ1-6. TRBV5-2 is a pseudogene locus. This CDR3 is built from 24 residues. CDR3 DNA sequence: TGTGCCAGCAACCTACAGCATGGGGGGGGCTCTTCTGGACGACTTAGCTCCTATAATTCACCCCTCCACTTT. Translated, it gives CASNLQHGGGSSGRLSSYNSPLHF.

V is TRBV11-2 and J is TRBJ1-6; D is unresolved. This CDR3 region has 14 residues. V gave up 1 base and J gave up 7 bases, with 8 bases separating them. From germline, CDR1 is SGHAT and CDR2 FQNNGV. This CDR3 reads CASSLVRFNSPLHF. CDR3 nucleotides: TGTGCCAGCAGCTTAGTTCGGTTCAATTCACCCCTCCACTTT.

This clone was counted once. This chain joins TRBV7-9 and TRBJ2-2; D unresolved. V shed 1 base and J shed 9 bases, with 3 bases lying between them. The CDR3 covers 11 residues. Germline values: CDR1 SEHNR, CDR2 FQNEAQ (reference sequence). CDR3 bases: TGTGCCAGCAGCTTAGTAAGGGAGCTGTTTTTT. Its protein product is CASSLVRELFF.

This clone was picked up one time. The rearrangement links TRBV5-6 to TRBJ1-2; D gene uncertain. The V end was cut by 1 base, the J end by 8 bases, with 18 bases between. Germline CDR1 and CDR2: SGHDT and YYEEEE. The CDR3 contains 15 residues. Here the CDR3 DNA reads TGTGCCAGCAGCTTGAAGTCGCGGGTGTCAGGCGGCTACACCTTC. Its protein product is CASSLKSRVSGGYTF.

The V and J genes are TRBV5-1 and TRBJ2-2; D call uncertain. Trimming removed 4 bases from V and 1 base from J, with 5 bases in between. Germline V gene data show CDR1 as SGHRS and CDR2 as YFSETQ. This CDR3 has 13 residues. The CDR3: CASSTRNTGELFF. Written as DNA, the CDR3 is TGCGCCAGCAGCACAAGGAACACCGGGGAGCTGTTTTTT.

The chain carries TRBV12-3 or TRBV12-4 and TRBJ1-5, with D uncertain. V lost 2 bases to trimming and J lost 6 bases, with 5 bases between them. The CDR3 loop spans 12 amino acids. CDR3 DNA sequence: TGTGCCAGCAGTTTAAACGGTCAGCCCCAGCATTTT. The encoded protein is CASSLNGQPQHF.

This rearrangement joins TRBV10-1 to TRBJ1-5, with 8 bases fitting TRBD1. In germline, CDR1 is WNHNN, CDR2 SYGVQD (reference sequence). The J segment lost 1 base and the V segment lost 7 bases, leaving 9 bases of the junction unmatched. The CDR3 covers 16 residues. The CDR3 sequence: CASTGVQGASNQPQHF. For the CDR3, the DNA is TGCGCCAGCACCGGGGTTCAGGGGGCGAGCAATCAGCCCCAGCATTTT.

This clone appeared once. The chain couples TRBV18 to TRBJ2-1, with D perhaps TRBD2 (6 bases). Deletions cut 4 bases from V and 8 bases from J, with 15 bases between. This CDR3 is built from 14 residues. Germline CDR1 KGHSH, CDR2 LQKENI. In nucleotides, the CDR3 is TGTGCCAGCTCACTCTCGGGGGTTGGAGATGAGCAGTTCTTC. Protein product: CASSLSGVGDEQFF.

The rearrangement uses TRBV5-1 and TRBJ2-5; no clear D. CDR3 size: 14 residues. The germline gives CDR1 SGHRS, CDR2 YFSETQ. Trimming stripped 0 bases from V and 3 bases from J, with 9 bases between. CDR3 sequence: CASSLGHRKETQYF. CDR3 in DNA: TGCGCCAGCAGCTTGGGACACCGAAAAGAGACCCAGTACTTC.

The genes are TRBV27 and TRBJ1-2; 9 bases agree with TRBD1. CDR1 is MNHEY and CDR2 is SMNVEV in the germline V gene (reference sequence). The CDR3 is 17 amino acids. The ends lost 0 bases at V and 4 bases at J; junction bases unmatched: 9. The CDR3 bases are TGTGCCAGCAGTTTATCTTTGAGACAGGGGGGAGGCTATGGCTACACCTTC. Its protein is CASSLSLRQGGGYGYTF.

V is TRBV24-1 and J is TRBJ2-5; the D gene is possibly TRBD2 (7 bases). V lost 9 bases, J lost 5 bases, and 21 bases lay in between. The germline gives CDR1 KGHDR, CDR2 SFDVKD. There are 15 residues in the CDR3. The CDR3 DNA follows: TGTGCCACCGCGGGGGAGGGACAACGGGGCGAGACCCAGTACTTC. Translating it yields CATAGEGQRGETQYF.

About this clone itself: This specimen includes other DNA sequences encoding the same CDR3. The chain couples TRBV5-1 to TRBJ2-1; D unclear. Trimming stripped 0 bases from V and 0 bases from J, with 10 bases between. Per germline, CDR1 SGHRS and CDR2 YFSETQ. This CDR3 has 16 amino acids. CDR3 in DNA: TGCGCCAGCAGCTTGGTGGCGGTAAGCTCCTACAATGAGCAGTTCTTC. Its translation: CASSLVAVSSYNEQFF.

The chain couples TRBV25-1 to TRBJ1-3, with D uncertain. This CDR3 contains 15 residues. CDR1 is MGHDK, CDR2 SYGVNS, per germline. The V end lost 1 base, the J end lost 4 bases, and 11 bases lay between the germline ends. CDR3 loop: CASSESRIKGNTIYF. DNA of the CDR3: TGTGCCAGCAGTGAATCTAGGATTAAGGGAAACACCATATATTTT.

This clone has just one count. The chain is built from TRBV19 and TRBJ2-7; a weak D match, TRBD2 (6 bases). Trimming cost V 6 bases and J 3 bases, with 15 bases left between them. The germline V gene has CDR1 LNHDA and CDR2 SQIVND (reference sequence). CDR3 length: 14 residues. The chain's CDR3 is CASSPIGGGYEQYF. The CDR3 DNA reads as TGTGCCAGTAGCCCTATTGGGGGAGGCTACGAGCAGTACTTC. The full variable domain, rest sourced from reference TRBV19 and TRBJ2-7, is DGGITQSPKYLFRKEGQNVTLSCEQNLNHDAMYWYRQDPGQGLRLIYYSQIVNDFQKGDIAEGYSVSREKKESFPLTVTSAQKNPTAFYLCASSPIGGGYEQYFGPGTRLTVT.

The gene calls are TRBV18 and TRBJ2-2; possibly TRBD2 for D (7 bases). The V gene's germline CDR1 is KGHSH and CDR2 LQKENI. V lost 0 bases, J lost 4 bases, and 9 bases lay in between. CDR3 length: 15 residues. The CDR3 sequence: CASSPPGGPTGELFF. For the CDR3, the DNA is TGTGCCAGCTCACCACCGGGGGGGCCCACCGGGGAGCTGTTTTTT.

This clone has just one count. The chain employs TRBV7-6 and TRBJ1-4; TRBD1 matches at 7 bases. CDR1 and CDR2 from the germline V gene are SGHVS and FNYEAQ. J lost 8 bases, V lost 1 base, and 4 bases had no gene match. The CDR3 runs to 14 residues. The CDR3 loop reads CASSLGTGSEKLFF. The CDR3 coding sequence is TGTGCCAGCAGCTTAGGGACAGGTAGCGAAAAACTGTTTTTT. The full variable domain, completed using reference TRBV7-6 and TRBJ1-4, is GAGVSQSPRYKVTKRGQDVALRCDPISGHVSLYWYRQALGQGPEFLTYFNYEAQQDKSGLPNDRFSAERPEGSISTLTIQRTEQRDSAMYRCASSLGTGSEKLFFGSGTQLSVL.

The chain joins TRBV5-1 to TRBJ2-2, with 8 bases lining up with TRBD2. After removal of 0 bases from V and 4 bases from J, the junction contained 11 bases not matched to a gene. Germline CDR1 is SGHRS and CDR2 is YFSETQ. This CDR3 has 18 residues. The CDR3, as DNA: TGCGCCAGCAGCTTGGCCGTAGCGGGACCTTCAGGCACCGGGGAGCTGTTTTTT. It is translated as CASSLAVAGPSGTGELFF.

The CDR3 sequence is CASSRSGQLNTEAFF. For the CDR3, the DNA is TGCGCCAGCAGCAGGTCGGGTCAGCTGAACACTGAAGCTTTCTTT. The chain couples TRBV5-1 to TRBJ1-1; D is unresolved. From germline, CDR1 is SGHRS and CDR2 YFSETQ. Deletions cut 4 bases from V and 0 bases from J, with 13 bases between. The CDR3 length is 15 residues.

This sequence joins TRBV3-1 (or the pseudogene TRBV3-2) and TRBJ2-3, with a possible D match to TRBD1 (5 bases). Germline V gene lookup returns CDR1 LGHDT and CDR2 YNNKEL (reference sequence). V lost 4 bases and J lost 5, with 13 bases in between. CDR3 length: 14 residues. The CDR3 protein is CASSPSLREDTQYF. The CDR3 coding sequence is TGTGCCAGCAGCCCTTCCCTCAGGGAAGATACGCAGTATTTT.

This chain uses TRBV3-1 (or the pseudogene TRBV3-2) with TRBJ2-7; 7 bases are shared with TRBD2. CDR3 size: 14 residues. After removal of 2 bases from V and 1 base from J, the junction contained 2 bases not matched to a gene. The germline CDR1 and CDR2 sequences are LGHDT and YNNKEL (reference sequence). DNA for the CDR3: TGTGCCAGCAGCCAACTAGCGGAATCCTACGAGCAGTACTTC. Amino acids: CASSQLAESYEQYF.